Included here is one T cell receptor beta chain sequence, with context. This sample was taken from a study of shared clonotypes between healthy human individuals. Terminally differentiated effector memory CD45RA+ cells were excluded by CCR7 positive selection of CD45RO-negative cells. V was clipped by 0 bases and J by 9 bases, with 9 bases between them. CDR1 and CDR2 from the germline V gene are MNHEY and SVGAGI. The CDR3 covers 13 residues. Libraries were prepared by immunoSEQ multiplex PCR; TCRdb keeps only in-frame clonotypes and omits some of them. The profile shows just over 2,000,000 clones, about 95% of them singletons.

The chain has TRBV6-5 and TRBJ1-5; D unresolved. The clonotype was recovered from a man younger than 35 in good health. Material for sequencing was naive CD8+ T cells sorted from blood. In DNA form, the CDR3 reads TGTGCCAGCAGTTACTCGTCGCCTACGCCCCAGCATTTT. This gives the protein CASSYSSPTPQHF.